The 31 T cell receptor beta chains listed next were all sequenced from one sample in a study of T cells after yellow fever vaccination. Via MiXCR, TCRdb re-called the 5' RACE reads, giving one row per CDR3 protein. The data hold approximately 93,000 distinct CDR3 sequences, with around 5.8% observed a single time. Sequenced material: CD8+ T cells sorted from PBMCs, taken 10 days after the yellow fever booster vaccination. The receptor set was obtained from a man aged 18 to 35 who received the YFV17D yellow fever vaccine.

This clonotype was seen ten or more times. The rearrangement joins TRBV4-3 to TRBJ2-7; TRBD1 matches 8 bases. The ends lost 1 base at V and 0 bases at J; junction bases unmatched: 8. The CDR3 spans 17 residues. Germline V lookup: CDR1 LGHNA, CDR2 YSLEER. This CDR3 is CASSQGAGGDFSYEQYF. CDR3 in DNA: TGCGCCAGCAGCCAAGGGGCAGGGGGCGACTTCTCCTACGAGCAGTACTTC.

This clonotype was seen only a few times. The CDR3 reads CSARAKKDTEKLFF. CDR3 coding DNA: TGCAGTGCTAGGGCCAAAAAGGACACTGAAAAACTGTTTTTT. V gene TRBV20-1 combines with J gene TRBJ1-4; D might be TRBD1 (5 bases). The CDR3 contains 14 residues. Trimming took off 3 bases at V and 7 bases at J, with 15 bases between the two ends. Germline V gives CDR1 DFQATT, CDR2 SNEGSKA (reference sequence).

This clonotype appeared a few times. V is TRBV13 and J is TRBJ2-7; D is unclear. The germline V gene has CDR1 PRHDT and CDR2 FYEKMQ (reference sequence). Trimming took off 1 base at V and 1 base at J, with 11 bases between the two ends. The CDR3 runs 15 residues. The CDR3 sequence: CASSLAPRSSYEQYF. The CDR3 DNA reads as TGTGCCAGCAGCTTAGCTCCCAGGTCGTCCTACGAGCAGTACTTC.

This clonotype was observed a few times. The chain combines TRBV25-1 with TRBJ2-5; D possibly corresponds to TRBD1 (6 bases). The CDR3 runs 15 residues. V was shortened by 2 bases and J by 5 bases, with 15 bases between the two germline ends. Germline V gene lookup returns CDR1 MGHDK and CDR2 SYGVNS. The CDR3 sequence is CASSEPPTRGETQYF. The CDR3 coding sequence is TGTGCCAGCAGTGAACCCCCAACTAGGGGGGAGACCCAGTACTTC.

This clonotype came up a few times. The chain's CDR3 is CAISDRYYGYTF. For the CDR3, the DNA is TGTGCCATCAGTGACAGGTACTATGGCTACACCTTC. V gene TRBV10-3 combines with J gene TRBJ1-2; the D is unclear. V was trimmed by 3 bases and J by 3 bases, leaving 5 bases between them. CDR3 size: 12 residues. The V gene's germline CDR1 is ENHRY and CDR2 SYGVKD.

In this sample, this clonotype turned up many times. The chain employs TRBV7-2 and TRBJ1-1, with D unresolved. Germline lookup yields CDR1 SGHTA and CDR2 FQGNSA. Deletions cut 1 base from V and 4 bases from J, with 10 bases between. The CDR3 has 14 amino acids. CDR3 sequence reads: CASSLGLWTTEAFF. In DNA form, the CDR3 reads TGTGCCAGCAGCTTAGGTCTCTGGACCACTGAAGCTTTCTTT.

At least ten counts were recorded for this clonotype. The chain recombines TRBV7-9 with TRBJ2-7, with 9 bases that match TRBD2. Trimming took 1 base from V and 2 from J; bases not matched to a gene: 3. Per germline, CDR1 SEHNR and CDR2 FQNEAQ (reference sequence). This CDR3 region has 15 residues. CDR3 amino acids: CASSLETSGTYEQYV. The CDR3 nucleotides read TGTGCCAGCAGCTTAGAGACTAGCGGTACCTACGAGCAGTACGTC.

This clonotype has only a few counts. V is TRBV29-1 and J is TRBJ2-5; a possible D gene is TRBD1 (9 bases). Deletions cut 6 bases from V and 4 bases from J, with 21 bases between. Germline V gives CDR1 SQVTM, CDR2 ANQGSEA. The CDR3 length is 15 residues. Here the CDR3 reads CSVRTRGGQGETQYF. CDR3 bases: TGCAGCGTGCGAACTCGGGGGGGACAGGGAGAGACCCAGTACTTC.

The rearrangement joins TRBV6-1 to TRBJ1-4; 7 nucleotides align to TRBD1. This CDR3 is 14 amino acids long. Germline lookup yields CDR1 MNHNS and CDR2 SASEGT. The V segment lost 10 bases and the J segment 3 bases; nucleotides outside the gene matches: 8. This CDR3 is CATEQGKSNEKLFF. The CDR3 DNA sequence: TGTGCCACTGAACAGGGGAAATCTAATGAAAAACTGTTTTTT.

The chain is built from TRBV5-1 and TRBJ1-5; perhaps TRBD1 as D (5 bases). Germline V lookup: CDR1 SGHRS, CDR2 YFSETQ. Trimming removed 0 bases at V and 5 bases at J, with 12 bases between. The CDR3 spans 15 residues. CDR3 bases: TGCGCCAGCAGCTTGGGGGCGGGGCGGGATCAGCCCCAGCATTTT. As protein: CASSLGAGRDQPQHF.

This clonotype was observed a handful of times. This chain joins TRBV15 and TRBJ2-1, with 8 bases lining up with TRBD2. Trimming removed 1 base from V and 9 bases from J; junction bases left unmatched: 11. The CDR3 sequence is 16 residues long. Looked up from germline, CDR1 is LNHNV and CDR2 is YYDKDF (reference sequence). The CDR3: CATSRVYGTSVGEQFF. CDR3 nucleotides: TGTGCCACCAGCAGAGTGTATGGGACTAGTGTTGGTGAGCAGTTCTTC.

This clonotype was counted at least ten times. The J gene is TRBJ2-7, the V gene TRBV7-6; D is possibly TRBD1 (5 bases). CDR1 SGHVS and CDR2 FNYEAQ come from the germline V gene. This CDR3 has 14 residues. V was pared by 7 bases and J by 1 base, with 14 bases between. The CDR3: CASTTVDRSYEQYF. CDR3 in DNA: TGTGCCAGCACTACTGTTGACAGATCCTACGAGCAGTACTTC. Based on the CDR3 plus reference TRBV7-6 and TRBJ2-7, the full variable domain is GAGVSQSPRYKVTKRGQDVALRCDPISGHVSLYWYRQALGQGPEFLTYFNYEAQQDKSGLPNDRFSAERPEGSISTLTIQRTEQRDSAMYRCASTTVDRSYEQYFGPGTRLTVT.

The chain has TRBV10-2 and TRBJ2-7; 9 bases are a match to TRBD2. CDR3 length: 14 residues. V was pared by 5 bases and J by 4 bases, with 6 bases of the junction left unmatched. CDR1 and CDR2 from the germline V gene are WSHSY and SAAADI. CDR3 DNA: TGCGCCAGCAGTCCCGGGACTAGCATGTACGAGCAGTACGTC. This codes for CASSPGTSMYEQYV.

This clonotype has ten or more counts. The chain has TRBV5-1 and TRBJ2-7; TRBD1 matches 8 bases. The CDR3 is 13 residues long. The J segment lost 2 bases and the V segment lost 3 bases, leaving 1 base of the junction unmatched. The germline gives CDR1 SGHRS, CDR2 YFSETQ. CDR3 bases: TGCGCCAGCAGCTCGACAGGGGCCTACGAGCAGTACTTC. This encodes CASSSTGAYEQYF.

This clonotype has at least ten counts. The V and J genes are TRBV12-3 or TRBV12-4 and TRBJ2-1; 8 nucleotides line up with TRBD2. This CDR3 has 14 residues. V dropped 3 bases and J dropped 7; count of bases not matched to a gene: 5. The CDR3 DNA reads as TGTGCCAGCAGTTTGGACGGGGGGGCAAATGAGCAGTTCTTC. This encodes CASSLDGGANEQFF.

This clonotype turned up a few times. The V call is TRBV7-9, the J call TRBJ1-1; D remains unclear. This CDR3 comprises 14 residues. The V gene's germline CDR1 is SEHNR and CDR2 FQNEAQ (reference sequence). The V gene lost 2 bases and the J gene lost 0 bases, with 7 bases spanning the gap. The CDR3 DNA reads TGTGCCAGCAGCTTAATCCCTTTGAACACTGAAGCTTTCTTT. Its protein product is CASSLIPLNTEAFF.

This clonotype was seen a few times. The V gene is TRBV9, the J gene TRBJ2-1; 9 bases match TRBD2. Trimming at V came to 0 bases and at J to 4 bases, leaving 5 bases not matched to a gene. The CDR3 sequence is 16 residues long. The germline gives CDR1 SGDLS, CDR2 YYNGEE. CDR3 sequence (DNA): TGTGCCAGCAGCGTAGATGGTAGCGGGGGTTACAATGAGCAGTTCTTC. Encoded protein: CASSVDGSGGYNEQFF.

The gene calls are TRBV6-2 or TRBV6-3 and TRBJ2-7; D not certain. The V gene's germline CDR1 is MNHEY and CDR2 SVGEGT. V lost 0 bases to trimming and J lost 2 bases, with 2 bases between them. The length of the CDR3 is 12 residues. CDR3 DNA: TGTGCCAGCAGTTACTCCGCCTACGAGCAGTACTTC. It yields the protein CASSYSAYEQYF.

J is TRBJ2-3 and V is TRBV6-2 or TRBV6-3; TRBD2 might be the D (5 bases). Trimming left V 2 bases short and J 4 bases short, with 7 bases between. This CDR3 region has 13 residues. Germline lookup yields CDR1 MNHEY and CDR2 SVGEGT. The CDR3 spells CASSYGGSDTQYF. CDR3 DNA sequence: TGTGCCAGCAGTTACGGAGGATCAGATACGCAGTATTTT.

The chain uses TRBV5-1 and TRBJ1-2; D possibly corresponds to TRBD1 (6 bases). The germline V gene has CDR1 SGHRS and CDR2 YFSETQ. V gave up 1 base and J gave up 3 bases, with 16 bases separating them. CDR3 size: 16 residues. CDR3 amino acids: CASSLSWAGADYGYTF. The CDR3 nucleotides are TGCGCCAGCAGCTTGAGCTGGGCAGGGGCGGACTATGGCTACACCTTC.

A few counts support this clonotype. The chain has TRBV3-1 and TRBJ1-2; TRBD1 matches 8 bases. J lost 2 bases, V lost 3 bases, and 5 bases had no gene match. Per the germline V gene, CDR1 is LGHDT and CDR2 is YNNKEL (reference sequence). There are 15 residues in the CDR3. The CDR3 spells CASSHVGQGNYGYTF. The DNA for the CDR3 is TGTGCCAGCAGCCACGTAGGACAGGGAAACTATGGCTACACCTTC.

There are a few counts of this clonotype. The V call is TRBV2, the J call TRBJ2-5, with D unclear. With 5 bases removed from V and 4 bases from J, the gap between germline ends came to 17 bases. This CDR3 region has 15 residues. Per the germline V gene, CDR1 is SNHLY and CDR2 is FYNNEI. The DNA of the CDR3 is TGTGCCAGCAGTAATCTTGTGGTATTGGGAGAGACCCAGTACTTC. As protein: CASSNLVVLGETQYF.

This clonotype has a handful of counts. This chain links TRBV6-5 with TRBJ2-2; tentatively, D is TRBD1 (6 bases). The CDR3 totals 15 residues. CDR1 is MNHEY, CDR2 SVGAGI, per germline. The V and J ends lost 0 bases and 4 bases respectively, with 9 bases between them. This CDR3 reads CASSYSRGSTGELFF. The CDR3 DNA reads TGTGCCAGCAGTTACTCTAGGGGGAGCACCGGGGAGCTGTTTTTT.

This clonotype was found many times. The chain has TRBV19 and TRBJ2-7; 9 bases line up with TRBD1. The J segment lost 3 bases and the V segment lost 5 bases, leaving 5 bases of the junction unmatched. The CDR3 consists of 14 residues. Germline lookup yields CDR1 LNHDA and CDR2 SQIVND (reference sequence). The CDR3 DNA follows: TGTGCCAGTAGTCCCGGGACAGGGAGCTACGAGCAGTACGTC. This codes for CASSPGTGSYEQYV.

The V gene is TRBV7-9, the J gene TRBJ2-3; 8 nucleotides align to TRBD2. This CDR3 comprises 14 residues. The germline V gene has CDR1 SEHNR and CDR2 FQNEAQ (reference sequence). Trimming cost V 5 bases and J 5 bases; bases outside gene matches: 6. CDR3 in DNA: TGTGCCAGCAGCCATCGGGGGGGGGAAGATACGCAGTATTTT. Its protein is CASSHRGGEDTQYF.

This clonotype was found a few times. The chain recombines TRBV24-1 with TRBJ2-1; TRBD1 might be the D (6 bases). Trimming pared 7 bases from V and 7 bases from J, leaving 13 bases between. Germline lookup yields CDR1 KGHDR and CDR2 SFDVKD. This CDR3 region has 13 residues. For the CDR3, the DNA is TGTGCCACCAGCACAGGGTTTTGGAATGAGCAGTTCTTC. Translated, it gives CATSTGFWNEQFF.

For the CDR3, the DNA is TGTGCCAGCAGCTCCCGGACTAGCGGTTACGAGCAGTACTTC. Its translation: CASSSRTSGYEQYF. The V gene is TRBV9, the J gene TRBJ2-7; 10 nucleotides align to TRBD2. From germline, CDR1 is SGDLS and CDR2 YYNGEE. V was pared by 4 bases and J by 4 bases, with 5 bases of the junction left unmatched. CDR3 length equals 14 residues. The full variable domain, rest sourced from reference TRBV9 and TRBJ2-7, is DSGVTQTPKHLITATGQRVTLRCSPRSGDLSVYWYQQSLDQGLQFLIQYYNGEERAKGNILERFSAQQFPDLHSELNLSSLELGDSALYFCASSSRTSGYEQYFGPGTRLTVT.

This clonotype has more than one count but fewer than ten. The CDR3 DNA reads TGTGCCAGCAGTTTATCCGGGACTAGTATCTATGAGCAGTTCTTC. Amino acids: CASSLSGTSIYEQFF. J is TRBJ2-1 and V is TRBV27; 8 bases fit TRBD2. CDR3 length: 15 residues. Germline CDR1 reads MNHEY; CDR2 reads SMNVEV (reference sequence). Trimming removed 0 bases from V and 8 bases from J; junction bases left unmatched: 6.

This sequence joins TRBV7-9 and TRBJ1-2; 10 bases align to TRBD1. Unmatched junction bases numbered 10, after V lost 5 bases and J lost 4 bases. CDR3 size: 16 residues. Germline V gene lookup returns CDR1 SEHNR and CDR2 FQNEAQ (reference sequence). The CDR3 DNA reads TGTGCCAGCAGCCACAGCGGGACAGGGGCCTCCTATGGCTACACCTTC. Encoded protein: CASSHSGTGASYGYTF.

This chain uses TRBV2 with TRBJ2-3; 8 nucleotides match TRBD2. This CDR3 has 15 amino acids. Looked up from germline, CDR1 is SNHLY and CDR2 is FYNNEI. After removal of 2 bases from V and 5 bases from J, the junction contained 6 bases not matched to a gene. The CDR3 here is CASSEIAGRGDTQYF. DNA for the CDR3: TGTGCCAGCAGTGAAATAGCGGGGCGAGGAGATACGCAGTATTTT.

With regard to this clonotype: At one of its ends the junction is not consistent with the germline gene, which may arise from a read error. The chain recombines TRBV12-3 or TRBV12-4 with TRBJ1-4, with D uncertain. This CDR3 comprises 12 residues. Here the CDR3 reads CASGNRDEKLLF. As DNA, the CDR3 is TGTGCCAGCGGGAACAGAGATGAAAAACTGTTATTT.